Following are 21 T cell receptor beta chains from one sample sequenced in a study of tumor and adjacent non-tumor tissue in lung cancer. A modified ARM-PCR protocol with three rounds of nested PCR amplified TCRbeta. TCRdb reprocessed the multiplex PCR reads with MiXCR, giving one entry per CDR3 protein. Altogether 60,000 to 65,000 distinct CDR3 sequences are present, 61% being singletons, with the ten largest covering 25% to 35%. This sample's RNA came from whole unsorted tissue. More than 3 cm separated this lung sample from the edge of the tumor. The specimen sequenced was distant non-tumor lung tissue. These receptors were taken from a man aged 70 or older with non-small cell lung cancer.

Remarks on this clonotype: Being one base from a much bigger clone, this may be a read error. The chain couples TRBV20-1 to TRBJ2-1, with 7 positions matching TRBD2. J was trimmed by 3 bases and V by 3 bases; bases with no gene match: 17. The CDR3 contains 18 residues. The V gene's germline CDR1 is DFQATT and CDR2 SNEGSKA (reference sequence). The CDR3 bases are TGCAGTGCTAGCCCTATCGGGACTACTCGGGACCTCTACAATGAGCAGTTCTTC. Protein product: CSASPIGTTRDLYNEQFF.

This clonotype occurred once. The chain uses TRBV4-2 and TRBJ2-1; D is uncertain. Per the germline V gene, CDR1 is LGHNA and CDR2 is YNFKEQ. The CDR3 consists of 17 residues. Trimming cost V 4 bases and J 4 bases, with 20 bases left between them. The CDR3 nucleotides read TGTGCCAGCAGCCTAGAAGGGAAGCTTCTTGCGTACAATGAGCAGTTCTTC. Its translation: CASSLEGKLLAYNEQFF.

Ten or more counts support this clonotype. This rearrangement joins TRBV6-4 to TRBJ2-3, with 9 bases aligning to TRBD2. The germline gives CDR1 MRHNA, CDR2 SNTAGT. The CDR3 contains 16 residues. Unmatched junction bases numbered 10, after V lost 6 bases and J lost 3 bases. The CDR3 nucleotides are TGTGCCAGCAGCCAATCCCTAAGCGGGGGGACAGATACGCAGTATTTT. Translated: CASSQSLSGGTDTQYF.

For this clonotype: A read error may explain this, as a much larger clone is one base away. The CDR3 here is CASSSPGQWETQYF. The CDR3 coding sequence is TGTGCCAGCAGCTCACCGGGACAGTGGGAGACCCAGTACTTC. V usage is TRBV5-6 and J usage is TRBJ2-5; 7 nucleotides line up with TRBD1. The V gene's germline CDR1 is SGHDT and CDR2 YYEEEE. Trimming removed 3 bases from V and 5 bases from J; junction bases left unmatched: 7. The CDR3 consists of 14 residues.

At least ten counts were recorded for this clonotype. This rearrangement joins TRBV20-1 to TRBJ1-2; D possibly corresponds to TRBD1 (5 bases). V was cut by 0 bases and J by 7 bases, with 18 bases left in between. This CDR3 spans 15 amino acids. Per the germline V gene, CDR1 is DFQATT and CDR2 is SNEGSKA (reference sequence). Here the CDR3 DNA reads TGCAGTGCTAGAGATCCGGCGGGACTTGTTGGTGGCTACACCTTC. Its translation: CSARDPAGLVGGYTF.

This clonotype was seen ten or more times. The chain combines TRBV5-6 with TRBJ2-3; 10 nucleotides agree with TRBD2. In germline, CDR1 is SGHDT, CDR2 YYEEEE. The CDR3 runs to 15 residues. The junction had 6 bases not matched to a gene; V was cut back by 4 bases and J by 4 bases. In DNA form, the CDR3 reads TGTGCCAGCAGCCAAGGACTAGCGGACGCAGATACGCAGTATTTT. Amino acids: CASSQGLADADTQYF. The whole variable domain, remainder taken from reference TRBV5-6 and TRBJ2-3, is DAGVTQSPTHLIKTRGQQVTLRCSPKSGHDTVSWYQQALGQGPQFIFQYYEEEERQRGNFPDRFSGHQFPNYSSELNVNALLLGDSALYLCASSQGLADADTQYFGPGTRLTVL.

A few counts support this clonotype. It is likely a read error, because the conserved phenylalanine at the end of the CDR3 is missing. This sequence joins TRBV11-2 and TRBJ2-2; 7 nucleotides agree with TRBD2. The CDR3 loop spans 16 amino acids. Germline CDR1 SGHAT, CDR2 FQNNGV. Here the CDR3 DNA reads TGTGCCAGCAGCATAGATCGACTAGCCTCAGCCGGGGAGCTGTTTTGT. It specifies CASSIDRLASAGELFC.

The sample holds many counts of this clonotype. The chain links TRBV6-6 to TRBJ2-3; 9 nucleotides match TRBD2. After removal of 2 bases from V and 0 bases from J, the junction contained 9 bases not matched to a gene. The CDR3 contains 18 residues. Germline CDR1 is MNHNY and CDR2 is SVGAGI (reference sequence). The CDR3 region is CASSYPPRLAVSTDTQYF. As DNA, the CDR3 is TGTGCCAGCAGTTACCCGCCCCGACTAGCGGTTAGCACAGATACGCAGTATTTT.

A remark on this clonotype: A junction end diverges from the germline sequence, so it may reflect a read error. V gene TRBV29-1 combines with J gene TRBJ1-2; TRBD1 matches 10 bases. The CDR3 runs 11 residues. CDR1 and CDR2 from the germline V gene are SQVTM and ANQGSEA. The CDR3 loop reads CSVGETGGYTF. CDR3 coding DNA: TGCAGCGTGGGGGAGACAGGGGGCTACACTTTC. Supplemented by reference TRBV29-1 and TRBJ1-2, the full variable domain reads SAVISQKPSRDICQRGTSLTIQCQVDSQVTMMFWYRQQPGQSLTLIATANQGSEATYESGFVIDKFPISRPNLTFSTLTVSNMSPEDSSIYLCSVGETGGYTFGSGTRLTVV.

The sample holds many counts of this clonotype. CDR3 in DNA: TGTGCCACCACCCGGAAGCCTGGGGCCAACGTCCTGACTTTC. It yields the protein CATTRKPGANVLTF. This rearrangement joins TRBV6-5 to TRBJ2-6, with D unclear. V dropped 10 bases and J dropped 2 bases, with 12 bases sitting between them. CDR3 size: 14 residues. Germline assignment: CDR1 MNHEY and CDR2 SVGAGI.

Ten or more counts support this clonotype. J is TRBJ2-1 and V is TRBV5-1; D possibly corresponds to TRBD2 (6 bases). Germline V gene lookup returns CDR1 SGHRS and CDR2 YFSETQ. V lost 3 bases, J lost 4 bases, and 14 bases lay in between. The length of the CDR3 is 15 residues. The CDR3 DNA is TGCGCCAGCAGCTGGGGGGAGTTGAGGTACAATGAGCAGTTCTTC. Protein: CASSWGELRYNEQFF. The full variable domain, in which reference TRBV5-1 and TRBJ2-1 provide the parts outside the CDR3, is KAGVTQTPRYLIKTRGQQVTLSCSPISGHRSVSWYQQTPGQGLQFLFEYFSETQRNKGNFPGRFSGRQFSNSRSEMNVSTLELGDSALYLCASSWGELRYNEQFFGPGTRLTVL.

On this clonotype itself: At one end, the junction sequence differs from germline, possibly due to a read error. This chain links TRBV30 with TRBJ2-1; tentative D call: TRBD2 (5 bases). This CDR3 region has 14 residues. CDR1 is GTSNPN and CDR2 is SVGIG in the germline V gene (reference sequence). The CDR3 nucleotides read TGTGCCTGGATGAGGGCGGGCATATACAGTGAGCAGTTCTTC. The encoded protein is CAWMRAGIYSEQFF.

Notes on this clonotype: Germline is not matched at one junction end, which may reflect a read error. The chain recombines TRBV12-3 or TRBV12-4 with TRBJ1-5; maybe TRBD1 (6 bases). This CDR3 comprises 13 residues. The CDR3 DNA follows: TGTGCCAGCACTCAGCAGGGGAATCAGCCCAAGCATTTT. Protein sequence: CASTQQGNQPKHF.

This clonotype was seen a few times. The genes are TRBV7-9 and TRBJ1-3; D is ambiguous. The CDR3 runs 15 residues. V gave up 5 bases and J gave up 2 bases, with 13 bases separating them. CDR1 is SEHNR, CDR2 FQNEAQ, per germline (reference sequence). The CDR3 is CASSPEFPTGNTIYF. The CDR3 DNA reads as TGTGCCAGCAGCCCTGAATTTCCCACTGGAAACACCATATATTTT.

To note about this clonotype: Lacking the conserved final phenylalanine or tryptophan, this CDR3 likely reflects a read error. CDR3 residues: CASSLQAETYEQYL. CDR3 nucleotide sequence: TGTGCCAGCAGCTTACAGGCAGAAACCTACGAGCAGTACCTC. The chain uses TRBV5-6 and TRBJ2-7; a weak D match, TRBD1 (5 bases). The CDR3 length is 14 residues. Trimming removed 2 bases at V and 2 bases at J, with 11 bases between. The germline V gene encodes CDR1 SGHDT and CDR2 YYEEEE.

Note on this clonotype: This may be a read error: a much more frequent sequence differs by one nucleotide. The chain couples TRBV4-2 to TRBJ2-1, with TRBD2 matching over 9 bases. Germline CDR1 and CDR2: LGHNA and YNFKEQ. The CDR3 loop spans 16 amino acids. CDR3 in DNA: TGTGCCAGCAGCCAAGATGGCCTAGCGGGAAGCGATGAGCAGCTCTTC. This gives the protein CASSQDGLAGSDEQLF.

A single count supports this clonotype. A junction boundary mismatches the germline segment, possibly from a read error. The chain combines TRBV6-1 with TRBJ2-1; 7 nucleotides agree with TRBD2. The length of the CDR3 is 15 residues. Germline lookup yields CDR1 MNHNS and CDR2 SASEGT. Here the CDR3 DNA reads TGTGCCAGCAGTGAAACTAACGGGGGGTACAATGAGCAGCTCTTC. Protein: CASSETNGGYNEQLF.

In its sample, this clonotype was seen many times. The V call is TRBV29-1, the J call TRBJ1-4; D is uncertain. Trimming removed 1 base at V and 3 bases at J, with 9 bases between. There are 14 residues in the CDR3. Germline CDR1 is SQVTM and CDR2 is ANQGSEA. In DNA form, the CDR3 reads TGCAGCGTTGAAGTGCGTCACCCTAATGAAAAACTGTTTTTT. It is translated as CSVEVRHPNEKLFF.

This clonotype was counted many times. CDR3 region: CASSLLAGRSYEQYF. The CDR3 region has the DNA TGTGCCAGCAGTTTACTCGCGGGACGCTCCTACGAGCAGTACTTC. The chain uses TRBV12-3 or TRBV12-4 and TRBJ2-7, with D possibly TRBD2 on 6 matching bases. CDR3 length: 15 amino acids. The V gene lost 2 bases and the J gene lost 0 bases, with 11 bases spanning the gap.

This sequence joins TRBV7-3 and TRBJ2-1, with D possibly being TRBD1 (6 bases). In germline, CDR1 is SGHTA, CDR2 FQGTGA. The CDR3 loop spans 12 amino acids. The ends were cut back, 6 bases at V and 9 bases at J, with 12 bases in the middle. This chain's CDR3 is CASSKQGREQFF. The DNA of the CDR3 is TGTGCCAGCAGTAAACAGGGACGTGAGCAGTTCTTC.

The V call is TRBV11-2, the J call TRBJ2-3; 11 positions agree with TRBD2. CDR3 length: 18 amino acids. Per germline, CDR1 SGHAT and CDR2 FQNNGV. Germline trimming cut 0 bases from V and 5 bases from J; bases unmatched to any gene: 10. The CDR3: CASSLDRTSGRGIDTQYF. The CDR3 nucleotides are TGTGCCAGCAGCTTAGACCGTACTAGCGGGAGAGGCATAGATACGCAGTATTTT.